Listed below are T cell receptor beta chains from one sample, sequenced in a study of identical twins. TCRdb recomputed calls from the 5' RACE reads with MiXCR, one row per CDR3 protein. This sample has 1.5 million to 2 million distinct CDR3 sequences, with more than 30% found just once. Specimen: cord blood. These receptors were taken from a newborn girl in good health. The CDR3 runs from the conserved cysteine through the conserved F or W. D genes are given only for firm matches. Not every row has a clone size; where given, it reads once, few, many or a size class.

V	size	D	J	CDR3	DNA
TRBV29-1	NA	NA	TRBJ1-2	CSVEGDNHGYTF	TGCAGCGTTGAAGGAGACAACCATGGCTACACCTTC
TRBV3-1	NA	TRBD2	TRBJ2-5	CASSISGTHNEQYF	TGTGCCAGCAGCATTAGCGGGACCCACAATGAGCAGTACTTC
TRBV4-2	NA	NA	TRBJ2-5	CASSQGGSQETRYF	TGTGCCAGCAGCCAAGGTGGCAGCCAAGAGACCCGGTACTTC
TRBV20-1	NA	NA	TRBJ2-5	CSARDFHTPQETQYF	TGCAGTGCTAGAGATTTCCACACCCCACAAGAGACCCAGTACTTC
TRBV29-1	many	TRBD1	TRBJ2-7	CSARTGGISYEQYF	TGCAGCGCTAGGACAGGGGGGATCTCCTACGAGCAGTACTTC
TRBV10-3	few	TRBD1	TRBJ1-2	CAISPRQGHYGYTF	TGTGCCATCAGCCCGAGACAGGGCCACTATGGCTACACCTTC
TRBV28	NA	TRBD2	TRBJ2-5	CAGSLLAGHVGQETQYF	TGTGCCGGCAGTTTACTAGCGGGACATGTAGGGCAAGAGACCCAGTACTTC
TRBV27	few	TRBD1	TRBJ1-6	CASSPADTTGNSPLHF	TGTGCCAGCAGTCCAGCCGACACGACAGGGAATTCACCCCTCCACTTT
TRBV7-9	NA	TRBD1	TRBJ1-4	CASSLERGTGGFGEKLFF	TGTGCCAGCAGCTTAGAAAGAGGGACAGGGGGCTTTGGAGAAAAACTGTTTTTT
TRBV10-3	NA	NA	TRBJ1-4	CAISETLRAGATNEKLFF	TGTGCCATCAGTGAGACCCTGAGGGCGGGCGCAACTAATGAAAAACTGTTTTTT
TRBV29-1	NA	NA	TRBJ2-5	CSVSRTVGRQETQYF	TGCAGCGTTTCTCGGACAGTGGGGCGCCAAGAGACCCAGTACTTC
TRBV7-2	NA	NA	TRBJ2-2	CASSTRDRNTGELFF	TGTGCCAGCAGCACGCGGGACAGGAACACCGGGGAGCTGTTTTTT
TRBV24-1	NA	NA	TRBJ2-2	CATSDHLPGQNTGELFF	TGTGCCACCAGTGATCACCTCCCGGGACAGAACACCGGGGAGCTGTTTTTT
TRBV19	NA	NA	TRBJ2-7	CASSLPRERPIYEQYF	TGTGCCAGTAGTCTACCTCGGGAGCGACCTATCTACGAGCAGTACTTC
TRBV20-1	few	TRBD2	TRBJ2-4	CSAPGLAGGRAKNIQYF	TGCAGTGCCCCCGGACTAGCGGGGGGGCGAGCCAAAAACATTCAGTACTTC
TRBV11-3	NA	NA	TRBJ2-1	CASSLDRQDNEQFF	TGTGCCAGCAGCTTAGATAGGCAGGACAATGAGCAGTTCTTC
TRBV4-2	NA	TRBD2	TRBJ2-1	CASSHSLAGDSYNEQFF	TGTGCCAGCAGCCACAGCTTAGCGGGAGACTCCTACAATGAGCAGTTCTTC
TRBV9	NA	TRBD2	TRBJ2-1	CASSVGSARTSANNEQFF	TGTGCCAGCAGCGTAGGGTCGGCGCGGACTAGCGCAAACAATGAGCAGTTCTTC
TRBV7-2	NA	TRBD2	TRBJ2-3	CASSLTISGRARRGTDTQYF	TGTGCCAGCAGCTTAACCATCAGCGGGAGGGCTCGCCGAGGGACAGATACGCAGTATTTT
TRBV2	NA	NA	TRBJ1-1	CASNPVGRAMGMNTEAFF	TGTGCCAGCAACCCCGTTGGACGGGCCATGGGGATGAACACTGAAGCTTTCTTT
TRBV5-1	many	TRBD2	TRBJ2-7	CASSLGLAGALLSEQYF	TGCGCCAGCAGCTTGGGACTAGCGGGAGCGCTTCTTTCCGAGCAGTACTTC
TRBV12-3/TRBV12-4	few	NA	TRBJ1-2	CASSLSGQTLWSYTF	TGTGCCAGCAGTCTTTCCGGACAGACTCTTTGGAGCTACACCTTC
TRBV7-9	NA	NA	TRBJ1-1	CASSLSNSNTEAFF	TGTGCCAGCAGCTTATCCAACTCTAACACTGAAGCTTTCTTT
TRBV2	few	NA	TRBJ2-7	CASSDGFFYEQYF	TGTGCCAGCAGTGATGGATTTTTCTACGAGCAGTACTTC
TRBV3-1	NA	NA	TRBJ2-7	CASSQGSRYYSYEQYF	TGTGCCAGCAGCCAAGGTTCCAGGTACTACTCCTACGAGCAGTACTTC
TRBV7-9	once	NA	TRBJ2-5	CASSRGDGTLQETQYF	TGTGCCAGCAGCCGCGGGGACGGGACCCTCCAAGAGACCCAGTACTTC
TRBV5-1	NA	NA	TRBJ1-1	CASSLITGFTEAFF	TGCGCCAGCAGCTTGATAACAGGGTTTACTGAAGCTTTCTTT
TRBV5-1	few	TRBD2	TRBJ2-1	CASSFGASGSNEQFF	TGCGCCAGCAGCTTCGGGGCTAGCGGGAGCAATGAGCAGTTCTTC
TRBV5-1	few	NA	TRBJ2-3	CASSLVASHADTQYF	TGCGCCAGCAGCTTGGTGGCTAGTCATGCAGATACGCAGTATTTT
TRBV6-2/TRBV6-3	NA	TRBD2	TRBJ2-7	CASSYPRTSGTYEQYF	TGTGCCAGCAGTTACCCGCGGACTAGCGGGACCTACGAGCAGTACTTC
TRBV7-9	few	NA	TRBJ2-7	CASSLAGGLGSSYNEQYF	TGTGCCAGCAGCTTAGCGGGAGGTTTAGGCAGCTCCTACAATGAGCAGTACTTC
TRBV5-5	NA	TRBD2	TRBJ2-7	CASRGGTYASYNEQYF	TGTGCCAGCAGGGGGGGGACTTATGCCTCCTACAATGAGCAGTACTTC
TRBV25-1	many	NA	TRBJ2-1	CASSEYVQFF	TGTGCCAGCAGTGAATATGTTCAGTTCTTC
TRBV12-3/TRBV12-4	NA	NA	TRBJ2-7	CASRQTGYGQKSYEQYF	TGTGCCAGCAGACAAACCGGGTATGGACAGAAATCCTACGAGCAGTACTTC
TRBV3-1	few	TRBD1	TRBJ1-4	CASSHRTGTGDEKLFF	TGTGCCAGCAGCCATCGGACCGGGACAGGGGATGAAAAACTGTTTTTT
TRBV21-1	NA	NA	TRBJ1-2	CASKRGDRGTTSYGYTF	TGTGCCAGCAAAAGGGGGGACAGGGGGACAACTAGCTATGGCTACACCTTC
TRBV25-1	NA	TRBD2	TRBJ2-3	CASSESGGGTQYF	TGTGCCAGCAGTGAAAGCGGGGGGGGTACGCAGTATTTT
TRBV12-3/TRBV12-4	many	TRBD2	TRBJ2-3	CASSLPLAGGFYTQYF	TGTGCCAGCAGTTTGCCCCTAGCGGGGGGGTTCTACACGCAGTATTTT
TRBV25-1	NA	TRBD2	TRBJ2-1	CASSERPSGSDEQFF	TGTGCCAGCAGTGAACGGCCTAGCGGGAGCGATGAGCAGTTCTTC
TRBV4-2	few	TRBD2	TRBJ2-5	CASSQPGLAVKTQYF	TGTGCCAGCAGCCAGCCGGGACTAGCGGTAAAGACCCAGTACTTC
TRBV4-2	NA	TRBD1	TRBJ1-2	CASSRERQGRGYTF	TGTGCCAGCAGCCGAGAACGACAGGGCCGTGGCTACACCTTC
TRBV15	once	NA	TRBJ1-2	CATALGEDSYGYTF	TGTGCCACCGCTTTAGGGGAGGACAGCTATGGCTACACCTTC
TRBV2	NA	NA	TRBJ2-7	CAGGRSSYNEQYF	TGTGCCGGTGGGAGAAGTTCCTACAATGAGCAGTACTTC
TRBV28	NA	NA	TRBJ2-2	CASSSPGRTNTGELFF	TGTGCCAGCAGTTCCCCGGGACGGACGAACACCGGGGAGCTGTTTTTT
TRBV7-2	NA	TRBD1	TRBJ1-1	CASSLVEGAVNTEAFF	TGTGCCAGCAGCTTAGTCGAGGGGGCGGTGAACACTGAAGCTTTCTTT
TRBV19	few	NA	TRBJ1-2	CASSIGQRYGYTF	TGTGCCAGTAGTATAGGCCAGCGGTATGGCTACACCTTC
TRBV6-2/TRBV6-3	NA	TRBD2	TRBJ2-5	CASSSRTSGMKTQYF	TGTGCCAGCAGTTCTAGGACTAGCGGGATGAAGACCCAGTACTTC
TRBV12-3/TRBV12-4	NA	NA	TRBJ1-1	CASSLMGNTGAFF	TGTGCCAGCAGTTTAATGGGAAACACTGGAGCTTTCTTT
TRBV6-2/TRBV6-3	few	TRBD2	TRBJ2-1	CASAQLLADPHNEQFF	TGTGCCAGCGCTCAATTACTAGCGGACCCGCACAATGAGCAGTTCTTC
TRBV28	few	TRBD1	TRBJ1-2	CASTPDRETNYGYTF	TGTGCCAGCACCCCGGACAGGGAAACTAACTATGGCTACACCTTC
TRBV7-2	few	TRBD2	TRBJ2-3	CASSLVGTSGATDTQYF	TGTGCCAGCAGCTTAGTAGGGACTAGCGGGGCCACAGATACGCAGTATTTT
TRBV7-2	NA	NA	TRBJ2-3	CASGLGTVTDTQYF	TGTGCCAGCGGCTTAGGTACTGTCACAGATACGCAGTATTTT
TRBV4-1	NA	TRBD2	TRBJ2-3	CASSQPTSGASTDTQCF	TGCGCCAGCAGCCAACCGACTAGCGGAGCTAGCACAGATACGCAGTGTTTT